The 23 T cell receptor beta chains below all came from one sample that was sequenced in a study of follicular helper T cells after annual influenza vaccination. Only in-frame clones appear in the TCRdb table, and some are missing; sequencing was by immunoSEQ multiplex PCR. The table records approximately 9,300 clones, 65% to 85% of them present only once. Sample time point: 2015-2016 season, 7 days after influenza vaccination. The starting material was CXCR5+ CD38- circulating T follicular helper cells from blood, obtained 7 days after influenza vaccination. The subset is: circulating Tfh, non-naive CD4+CXCR5+PD-1+ (ICOS+CD38+ or ICOS-CD38-). The receptors originated from an adult who received the influenza vaccine.

The chain is built from TRBV25-1 and TRBJ2-7; D is uncertain. V was trimmed by 0 bases and J by 3 bases, leaving 9 bases between them. Germline assignment: CDR1 MGHDK and CDR2 SYGVNS. The CDR3 covers 14 residues. The CDR3 DNA follows: TGTGCCAGCAGTGAATACAAAGGGATCTACGAGCAGTACTTC. It is translated as CASSEYKGIYEQYF.

The rearrangement links TRBV18 to TRBJ2-3, with TRBD2 matching 11 bases. Germline values: CDR1 KGHSH, CDR2 LQKENI. Losses at the gene ends were 1 base for V and 2 bases for J; bases not matched to a gene: 5. This CDR3 is 17 amino acids long. CDR3 nucleotides: TGTGCCAGCTCACCACGTGTAGCGGGGGGGAACACAGATACGCAGTATTTT. Its protein product is CASSPRVAGGNTDTQYF. Together with reference TRBV18 and TRBJ2-3, the CDR3 gives the full variable domain: NAGVMQNPRHLVRRRGQEARLRCSPMKGHSHVYWYRQLPEEGLKFMVYLQKENIIDESGMPKERFSAEFPKEGPSILRIQQVVRGDSAAYFCASSPRVAGGNTDTQYFGPGTRLTVL.

V and J are TRBV5-1 and TRBJ2-1, with 8 bases lining up with TRBD2. The V gene's germline CDR1 is SGHRS and CDR2 YFSETQ. CDR3 length equals 14 residues. The V gene end was trimmed by 2 bases and the J gene end by 5 bases; junction bases not matched to a gene: 3. Here the CDR3 reads CASSLSGGDNEQFF. CDR3 DNA: TGCGCCAGCAGCTTAAGCGGGGGAGACAATGAGCAGTTCTTC.

The V gene is TRBV18, the J gene TRBJ1-5; 7 nucleotides line up with TRBD1. CDR3 length: 13 amino acids. V lost 6 bases, J lost 4 bases, and 3 bases stayed unmatched. Germline CDR1 is KGHSH and CDR2 is LQKENI. DNA for the CDR3: TGTGCCAGCTCCGACAGGGCAAATCAGCCCCAGCATTTT. It yields the protein CASSDRANQPQHF.

Details on this clone: The same CDR3 is also encoded by other DNA sequences in this sample. This rearrangement joins TRBV7-2 to TRBJ1-2; D possibly corresponds to TRBD1 (6 bases). Germline values: CDR1 SGHTA, CDR2 FQGNSA. There are 15 residues in the CDR3. V was trimmed by 2 bases and J by 4 bases, leaving 14 bases between them. The CDR3 loop is CASSLSEGGGYGYTF. CDR3 sequence (DNA): TGTGCCAGCAGCTTAAGCGAGGGAGGGGGCTATGGCTACACCTTC.

The chain employs TRBV6-4 and TRBJ1-1, with 8 bases fitting TRBD1. Germline trimming cut 5 bases from V and 7 bases from J; bases unmatched to any gene: 9. The CDR3 runs to 14 residues. Germline V CDR1 and CDR2: MRHNA, SNTAGT. Written as DNA, the CDR3 is TGTGCCAGCAGTTTACTTCCCGGACAGGGTGAAGCTTTCTTT. Its protein product is CASSLLPGQGEAFF.

The genes are TRBV29-1 and TRBJ1-1; 9 bases map to TRBD1. V lost 6 bases and J lost 8; bases outside the gene matches: 10. Per germline, CDR1 SQVTM and CDR2 ANQGSEA. The CDR3 contains 13 residues. The CDR3 sequence: CSVDRGSGSEAFF. In nucleotides, the CDR3 is TGCAGCGTCGACAGGGGGTCCGGGTCCGAAGCTTTCTTT.

This clone was counted once. The chain employs TRBV5-4 and TRBJ2-7, with D possibly called TRBD1 or TRBD2 (5 bases each). Trimming stripped 4 bases from V and 4 bases from J, with 15 bases between. This CDR3 contains 14 residues. Germline V gives CDR1 SGHNT, CDR2 YYREEE (reference sequence). In DNA, the CDR3 is TGTGCCAGCAGCGACAACCTTGGGGGTTACGAGCAGTACTTC. Its protein is CASSDNLGGYEQYF. Full variable domain (rest looked up from reference TRBV5-4 and TRBJ2-7): ETGVTQSPTHLIKTRGQQVTLRCSSQSGHNTVSWYQQALGQGPQFIFQYYREEENGRGNFPPRFSGLQFPNYSSELNVNALELDDSALYLCASSDNLGGYEQYFGPGTRLTVT.

The V gene is TRBV18, the J gene TRBJ1-1; TRBD1 agrees at 8 bases. The V segment lost 6 bases and the J segment 2 bases; nucleotides outside the gene matches: 5. CDR3 size: 14 residues. CDR1 is KGHSH, CDR2 LQKENI, per germline. The CDR3 DNA is TGTGCCAGCTCCCCGGACAGGGTTAACACTGAAGCTTTCTTT. Residues: CASSPDRVNTEAFF.

This sequence joins TRBV6-5 and TRBJ1-3; 7 nucleotides line up with TRBD1. This CDR3 comprises 15 residues. Per germline, CDR1 MNHEY and CDR2 SVGAGI. Unmatched junction bases numbered 5, after V lost 4 bases and J lost 2 bases. The CDR3 bases are TGTGCCAGCAGTTCACAGGGGATCCCTGGAAACACCATATATTTT. Translating gives CASSSQGIPGNTIYF.

This clone has only a few counts. CDR3 DNA sequence: TGTGCCAGCAGTTATAGCAATCAGCCCCAGCATTTT. Its translation: CASSYSNQPQHF. The V and J genes are TRBV2 and TRBJ1-5; unclear D gene. Trimming took off 5 bases at V and 0 bases at J, with 2 bases between the two ends. The germline V gene has CDR1 SNHLY and CDR2 FYNNEI. This CDR3 region has 12 residues.

The chain combines TRBV6-5 with TRBJ1-2; D call uncertain. Trimming removed 4 bases from V and 3 bases from J, with 12 bases in between. The CDR3 totals 14 residues. Looked up from germline, CDR1 is MNHEY and CDR2 is SVGAGI. CDR3 protein: CASSSQWTDYGYTF. As DNA, the CDR3 is TGTGCCAGCAGTTCACAGTGGACGGACTATGGCTACACCTTC.

The CDR3 bases are TGTGCCAGCAGCTTGTCTTTGGGGAATCAGCCCCAGCATTTT. Protein sequence: CASSLSLGNQPQHF. The V and J genes are TRBV5-5 and TRBJ1-5; D gene uncertain. The CDR3 is 14 residues long. CDR1 and CDR2 (germline): SGHKS, YYEKEE (reference sequence). Trimming took 1 base from V and 4 from J, leaving 9 bases between them.

In this sample, this clone turned up once. The CDR3 DNA reads TGCGCCAGCAGCTTGGGTGGACAGGTTAATGAAAAACTGTTTTTT. Its protein product is CASSLGGQVNEKLFF. J is TRBJ1-4 and V is TRBV5-1, with 7 bases matching TRBD1. The CDR3 length is 15 residues. The junction had 3 bases not matched to a gene; V was cut back by 0 bases and J by 4 bases. Germline values: CDR1 SGHRS, CDR2 YFSETQ.

The CDR3 is CASSSRTVNSPLHF. The CDR3, as DNA: TGTGCCAGCAGCTCCCGGACAGTTAATTCACCCCTCCACTTT. This rearrangement joins TRBV7-2 to TRBJ1-6; a weak D match, TRBD1 (6 bases). Trimming stripped 4 bases from V and 6 bases from J, with 10 bases between. CDR3 length: 14 amino acids. CDR1 is SGHTA and CDR2 is FQGNSA in the germline V gene.

V and J are TRBV11-3 and TRBJ2-6, with a possible D match to TRBD1 (5 bases). The ends were cut back, 5 bases at V and 0 bases at J, with 8 bases in the middle. This CDR3 has 15 amino acids. Germline assignment: CDR1 SGHNT and CDR2 YENEEA. Here the CDR3 reads CASSRDSSGANVLTF. The CDR3, as DNA: TGTGCCAGCAGCCGAGACAGCTCTGGGGCCAACGTCCTGACTTTC.

The V gene is TRBV11-1, the J gene TRBJ1-3; 9 bases agree with TRBD1. V was pared by 5 bases and J by 3 bases, with 8 bases of the junction left unmatched. This CDR3 spans 16 amino acids. Germline lookup yields CDR1 SGHAT and CDR2 FQDESV (reference sequence). As DNA, the CDR3 is TGTGCCAGCAGCCCCGGGACAGGGTCTTATGGAAACACCATATATTTT. Translation: CASSPGTGSYGNTIYF.

This chain uses TRBV6-1 with TRBJ2-1; perhaps TRBD2 as D (6 bases). Trimming took 2 bases from V and 5 from J, leaving 13 bases between them. Looked up from germline, CDR1 is MNHNS and CDR2 is SASEGT. The CDR3 contains 15 residues. Here the CDR3 DNA reads TGTGCCAGCAGTGAAACCGGGACTGGAGACAATGAGCAGTTCTTC. Residues: CASSETGTGDNEQFF.

The chain couples TRBV7-3 to TRBJ1-1, with D maybe TRBD1 (5 bases). V lost 5 bases and J 8 bases, leaving 15 bases between the germline ends. This CDR3 comprises 13 residues. Germline lookup yields CDR1 SGHTA and CDR2 FQGTGA. CDR3 DNA sequence: TGTGCCAGCAGCCGACAAGTTGGGACGGAAGCTTTCTTT. Residues: CASSRQVGTEAFF.

This chain links TRBV30 with TRBJ1-6; D remains ambiguous. Deletions cut 0 bases from V and 7 bases from J, with 13 bases between. This CDR3 is built from 15 residues. Germline CDR1 and CDR2: GTSNPN and SVGIG (reference sequence). The CDR3 region has the DNA TGTGCCTGGAGTGTAGGTGGACCGACGAATTCACCCCTCCACTTT. Translating gives CAWSVGGPTNSPLHF. The full variable domain, completed using reference TRBV30 and TRBJ1-6, is SQTIHQWPATLVQPVGSPLSLECTVEGTSNPNLYWYRQAAGRGLQLLFYSVGIGQISSEVPQNLSASRPQDRQFILSSKKLLLSDSGFYLCAWSVGGPTNSPLHFGNGTRLTVT.

This sequence joins TRBV28 and TRBJ1-6; possibly TRBD1 for D (5 bases). V was clipped by 3 bases and J by 8 bases, with 11 bases between them. Germline-derived CDR1 and CDR2 are MDHEN and SYDVKM. The CDR3 length is 14 residues. The CDR3 here is CASSLGEMDSPLHF. The CDR3 coding sequence is TGTGCCAGCAGTTTGGGGGAGATGGATTCACCCCTCCACTTT. Looking up the rest from reference TRBV28 and TRBJ1-6 gives the full variable domain: DVKVTQSSRYLVKRTGEKVFLECVQDMDHENMFWYRQDPGLGLRLIYFSYDVKMKEKGDIPEGYSVSREKKERFSLILESASTNQTSMYLCASSLGEMDSPLHFGNGTRLTVT.

The rearrangement links TRBV9 to TRBJ2-3; D not resolved. Looked up from germline, CDR1 is SGDLS and CDR2 is YYNGEE. Trimming pared 0 bases from V and 8 bases from J, leaving 7 bases between. The CDR3 consists of 12 residues. Here the CDR3 reads CASSVVDGTQYF. In nucleotides, the CDR3 is TGTGCCAGCAGCGTAGTCGACGGTACGCAGTATTTT.

V and J are TRBV4-3 and TRBJ1-2; D might be TRBD1 (5 bases). Germline loops: CDR1 LGHNA, CDR2 YSLEER. This CDR3 region has 15 residues. The ends were cut back, 0 bases at V and 10 bases at J, with 18 bases in the middle. CDR3 nucleotide sequence: TGCGCCAGCAGCCAAGATTGGCGGGGGGGGAACGTCTACACCTTC. It translates to CASSQDWRGGNVYTF.